What follows are 32 T cell receptor beta chains derived from one specimen sequenced in a study of response to subunit inactivated influenza vaccine. Each CDR3 protein gets one entry after TCRdb re-called the RT-PCR reads with MiXCR. The profile shows fewer than 200,000 distinct CDR3 sequences, about 9% of them singletons. Here the sequenced sample was non-naive T cells sorted from PBMCs, taken on the day of vaccination. The receptors here all came from a man aged 50-60 years who received an inactivated influenza vaccine.

This clonotype was counted ten times or more. This chain connects TRBV4-2 to TRBJ2-1; 8 bases match TRBD2. V dropped 8 bases and J dropped 7; count of bases not matched to a gene: 7. This CDR3 comprises 13 residues. Germline CDR1 is LGHNA and CDR2 is YNFKEQ. This CDR3 reads CASHRGGENEQFF. The CDR3 nucleotides are TGTGCCAGCCACCGGGGGGGAGAAAATGAGCAGTTCTTC.

The gene calls are TRBV10-3 and TRBJ1-1; 7 bases align to TRBD1. The V and J ends lost 5 bases and 3 bases, in that order; junction bases with no gene match: 6. CDR3 length: 14 residues. The germline gives CDR1 ENHRY, CDR2 SYGVKD. Here the CDR3 reads CAISRTGEDTEAFF. CDR3 DNA sequence: TGTGCCATCAGTAGGACAGGAGAGGACACTGAAGCTTTCTTT.

The table lists this clonotype with many counts. The chain joins TRBV5-6 to TRBJ2-5; D remains ambiguous. Germline assignment: CDR1 SGHDT and CDR2 YYEEEE. This CDR3 contains 15 residues. V was cut by 4 bases and J by 2 bases, with 15 bases left in between. Here the CDR3 DNA reads TGTGCCAGCAGCAACATGAAAGTACTTCAAGAGACCCAGTACTTC. Its protein is CASSNMKVLQETQYF.

V is TRBV20-1 and J is TRBJ2-4, with 8 nucleotides matching TRBD2. The CDR3 length is 14 residues. The V segment lost 2 bases and the J segment 8 bases; nucleotides outside the gene matches: 8. In germline, CDR1 is DFQATT, CDR2 SNEGSKA (reference sequence). CDR3 amino acids: CSARKGLDEYIQYF. CDR3 DNA: TGCAGTGCTAGAAAGGGACTAGATGAATACATTCAGTACTTC.

This clonotype was seen a handful of times. Here the CDR3 DNA reads TGTGCCAGCAGCACTCAGGGGTCCGGCTACAATGAGCAGTTCTTC. Its protein is CASSTQGSGYNEQFF. The rearrangement uses TRBV5-6 and TRBJ2-1, with D maybe TRBD1 (6 bases). V was pared by 4 bases and J by 3 bases, with 14 bases between. Germline V CDR1 and CDR2: SGHDT, YYEEEE. The CDR3 has 15 amino acids.

The V call is TRBV21-1, the J call TRBJ2-7; the DNA was not used to check the table's D call, TRBD1. TRBV21-1 is a listed pseudogene. CDR3 length: 17 residues. The DNA of the CDR3 is TGTGCCAGCAGCACACTCACCCTACAGGGTACGATCTACGAGCAGTACTTC. This encodes CASSTLTLQGTIYEQYF.

This clonotype was counted ten times or more. The chain links TRBV3-1 to TRBJ1-5; TRBD1 matches 7 bases. CDR1 is LGHDT, CDR2 YNNKEL, per germline (reference sequence). Trimming at V came to 4 bases and at J to 3 bases, leaving 3 bases not matched to a gene. The CDR3 is 14 amino acids. CDR3 amino acids: CASSLGQLNQPQHF. The CDR3 nucleotides are TGTGCCAGCAGCCTGGGACAGCTCAATCAGCCCCAGCATTTT. The whole variable domain, remainder taken from reference TRBV3-1 and TRBJ1-5, is DTAVSQTPKYLVTQMGNDKSIKCEQNLGHDTMYWYKQDSKKFLKIMFSYNNKELIINETVPNRFSPKSPDKAHLNLHINSLELGDSAVYFCASSLGQLNQPQHFGDGTRLSIL.

At least ten counts were recorded for this clonotype. J is TRBJ2-6 and V is TRBV4-3, with unresolved D. Trimming took off 0 bases at V and 11 bases at J, with 8 bases between the two ends. Germline V CDR1 and CDR2: LGHNA, YSLEER. The CDR3 has 13 amino acids. CDR3 sequence: CASSQDPWDVLTF. For the CDR3, the DNA is TGCGCCAGCAGCCAAGACCCCTGGGACGTCCTGACTTTC.

V and J are TRBV4-3 and TRBJ2-1, with 10 bases matching TRBD2. The CDR3 has 17 amino acids. V trimming: 0 bases; J trimming: 6 bases; junction bases outside the gene matches: 8. Per the germline V gene, CDR1 is LGHNA and CDR2 is YSLEER. The CDR3 protein is CASSQDSPSGSINEQFF. For the CDR3, the DNA is TGCGCCAGCAGCCAAGATTCCCCTAGCGGGAGTATCAATGAGCAGTTCTTC.

This chain connects TRBV30 to TRBJ2-2; TRBD1 matches at 7 bases. The CDR3 is 17 amino acids. CDR1 is GTSNPN, CDR2 SVGIG, per germline (reference sequence). Germline trimming cut 3 bases from V and 0 bases from J; bases unmatched to any gene: 10. CDR3 nucleotides: TGTGCCTGGAGCCTAAAAGCCGGGACAGCGAACACCGGGGAGCTGTTTTTT. Translating it yields CAWSLKAGTANTGELFF.

This clonotype was detected only a few times. The V call is TRBV19, the J call TRBJ2-7; TRBD1 agrees at 8 bases. Germline values: CDR1 LNHDA, CDR2 SQIVND (reference sequence). V shed 5 bases and J 2 bases; nucleotides not matched to a gene: 11. The CDR3 consists of 16 residues. In DNA, the CDR3 is TGTGCCAGTAGTGCCATCGGGACAGGCGCAGCCTACGAGCAGTACTTC. Encoded protein: CASSAIGTGAAYEQYF.

This clonotype has more than one count but fewer than ten. The V gene is TRBV9, the J gene TRBJ2-1, with a tentative D call TRBD2 (5 bases). Trimming took off 0 bases at V and 6 bases at J, with 7 bases between the two ends. Germline V gene sequence: CDR1 SGDLS, CDR2 YYNGEE. This CDR3 is built from 13 residues. The CDR3 bases are TGTGCCAGCAGCGTAGCGGGGAGCAATGAGCAGTTCTTC. Its translation is CASSVAGSNEQFF.

This clonotype came up a few times. The V call is TRBV27, the J call TRBJ1-5, with TRBD1 as a possible D gene (5 bases). This CDR3 comprises 16 residues. Germline values: CDR1 MNHEY, CDR2 SMNVEV (reference sequence). The V end lost 5 bases, the J end lost 0 bases, and 14 bases lay between the germline ends. The CDR3 spells CASSTVGTASNQPQHF. The DNA of the CDR3 is TGTGCCAGCAGTACGGTTGGGACCGCTAGCAATCAGCCCCAGCATTTT.

This clonotype was seen ten or more times. This chain connects TRBV7-6 to TRBJ1-2; 10 bases are a match to TRBD1. CDR3 size: 14 residues. Germline lookup yields CDR1 SGHVS and CDR2 FNYEAQ. With V trimmed by 1 base and J by 6 bases, 2 bases remained unmatched. CDR3: CASSLGTGGNGYTF. In DNA form, the CDR3 reads TGTGCCAGCAGCTTAGGGACAGGGGGAAATGGCTACACCTTC.

This clonotype occurred many times. The rearrangement uses TRBV27 and TRBJ2-1, with D maybe TRBD2 (7 bases). Germline CDR1 is MNHEY and CDR2 is SMNVEV (reference sequence). The CDR3 runs 15 residues. Trimming took 5 bases from V and 7 from J, leaving 18 bases between them. The CDR3 reads CASSLGGRGGNEQFF. In DNA form, the CDR3 reads TGTGCCAGCAGTCTCGGAGGCAGGGGAGGGAATGAGCAGTTCTTC.

This clonotype was recorded many times. The chain combines TRBV5-5 with TRBJ2-1, with 11 nucleotides matching TRBD1. Trimming took 1 base from V and 7 from J; bases not matched to a gene: 7. CDR3 size: 16 residues. Germline loops: CDR1 SGHKS, CDR2 YYEKEE (reference sequence). This chain's CDR3 is CASSLLDRGLWNEQFF. The CDR3 DNA is TGTGCCAGCAGCTTGCTGGACAGGGGGCTTTGGAATGAGCAGTTCTTC.

The J gene is TRBJ2-4, the V gene TRBV28; no clear D gene. Germline CDR1 and CDR2: MDHEN and SYDVKM. The ends were cut back, 3 bases at V and 0 bases at J, with 3 bases in the middle. CDR3 length equals 13 residues. CDR3 in amino acids: CASSFGAKNIQYF. CDR3 nucleotides: TGTGCCAGCAGTTTCGGAGCCAAAAACATTCAGTACTTC. The full variable domain, completed using reference TRBV28 and TRBJ2-4, is DVKVTQSSRYLVKRTGEKVFLECVQDMDHENMFWYRQDPGLGLRLIYFSYDVKMKEKGDIPEGYSVSREKKERFSLILESASTNQTSMYLCASSFGAKNIQYFGAGTRLSVL.

This clonotype has more than one count but fewer than ten. V is TRBV6-4 and J is TRBJ1-2; no reliable D call. V dropped 2 bases and J dropped 4 bases, with 11 bases sitting between them. Germline CDR1 and CDR2: MRHNA and SNTAGT. The CDR3 totals 14 residues. As DNA, the CDR3 is TGTGCCAGCAGTGACAAATCAGAGTGCTATGGCTACACCTTC. Translated, it gives CASSDKSECYGYTF.

This clonotype was found a few times. The rearrangement uses TRBV20-1 and TRBJ2-7; D tentatively fits TRBD1 or TRBD2 (5 bases each). Trimming shortened V by 6 bases and J by 3 bases, and 21 bases separated the two germline ends. CDR1 is DFQATT and CDR2 is SNEGSKA in the germline V gene (reference sequence). The CDR3 runs 15 residues. CDR3 coding DNA: TGCAGTGCCCCCTCTGGGGGAGCCCTATTCTACGAGCAGTACTTC. This codes for CSAPSGGALFYEQYF.

This rearrangement joins TRBV29-1 to TRBJ2-1; TRBD2 matches at 12 bases. Losses at the gene ends were 7 bases for V and 3 bases for J; bases not matched to a gene: 13. There are 17 residues in the CDR3. The germline V gene has CDR1 SQVTM and CDR2 ANQGSEA. The DNA of the CDR3 is TGCAGCGGTTACGGAATACTAGCGGGGGGAAACTACAATGAGCAGTTCTTC. Residues: CSGYGILAGGNYNEQFF.

This clonotype was detected only a few times. The chain combines TRBV4-2 with TRBJ2-5, with 11 bases fitting TRBD2. CDR3 length: 16 residues. Germline V CDR1 and CDR2: LGHNA, YNFKEQ. V gave up 3 bases and J gave up 2 bases; unmatched junction bases: 5. The CDR3 bases are TGTGCCAGCAGCCAGGCAGCTAGCGGGGGGCAAGAGACCCAGTACTTC. It encodes CASSQAASGGQETQYF.

The J gene is TRBJ1-5, the V gene TRBV3-1, with a tentative D call TRBD1 (6 bases). Per germline, CDR1 LGHDT and CDR2 YNNKEL (reference sequence). The CDR3 length is 13 residues. Trimming pared 4 bases from V and 4 bases from J, leaving 8 bases between. The CDR3 loop is CASSRTDNQPQHF. The CDR3 bases are TGTGCCAGCAGCCGGACAGATAATCAGCCCCAGCATTTT.

This clonotype showed up many times. V is TRBV9 and J is TRBJ1-2; no firm D call. Germline V lookup: CDR1 SGDLS, CDR2 YYNGEE. The CDR3 runs to 14 residues. Between the trimmed V and J ends, which lost 3 bases and 4 bases, there was a span of 13 bases. The DNA for the CDR3 is TGTGCCAGCAGCGGCGCGGGAGCGGCCTATGGCTACACCTTC. Its protein is CASSGAGAAYGYTF.

This clonotype was recorded many times. The genes are TRBV25-1 and TRBJ2-2; 16 bases align to TRBD2. The CDR3 is 18 amino acids. The germline V gene has CDR1 MGHDK and CDR2 SYGVNS. The V segment lost 3 bases and the J segment 1 base; nucleotides outside the gene matches: 2. CDR3 sequence reads: CASSEGLAGGRNTGELFF. CDR3 nucleotide sequence: TGTGCCAGCAGTGAGGGACTAGCGGGGGGGCGGAACACCGGGGAGCTGTTTTTT.

The V and J genes are TRBV7-9 and TRBJ1-1, with TRBD1 as a possible D gene (6 bases). CDR1 is SEHNR, CDR2 FQNEAQ, per germline (reference sequence). Trimming took 5 bases from V and 5 from J, leaving 15 bases between them. The CDR3 sequence is 14 residues long. For the CDR3, the DNA is TGTGCCAGCAGCAGAACAGGGCATCCTACTGAAGCTTTCTTT. It translates to CASSRTGHPTEAFF.

The sample holds many counts of this clonotype. This sequence joins TRBV5-6 and TRBJ1-5; D is ambiguous. V lost 5 bases and J 3 bases, leaving 9 bases between the germline ends. Looked up from germline, CDR1 is SGHDT and CDR2 is YYEEEE. CDR3 length: 13 residues. CDR3 protein: CASRLWNNQPQHF. CDR3 sequence (DNA): TGTGCCAGCAGACTCTGGAACAATCAGCCCCAGCATTTT.

This clonotype was recorded many times. The rearrangement joins TRBV6-2 or TRBV6-3 to TRBJ1-1; D gene uncertain. Germline V gene lookup returns CDR1 MNHEY and CDR2 SVGEGT. The CDR3 totals 14 residues. V gave up 6 bases and J gave up 0 bases, with 11 bases separating them. The CDR3 is CASRIKGLNTEAFF. CDR3 nucleotide sequence: TGTGCCAGCAGGATAAAAGGGTTGAACACTGAAGCTTTCTTT.

The chain carries TRBV9 and TRBJ2-1, with 10 bases that match TRBD1. V dropped 3 bases and J dropped 8; count of bases not matched to a gene: 5. The CDR3 sequence is 14 residues long. Germline V gene lookup returns CDR1 SGDLS and CDR2 YYNGEE. CDR3: CASSDRDRGDEQFF. CDR3 nucleotides: TGTGCCAGCAGCGACCGGGACAGGGGCGATGAGCAGTTCTTC.

This clonotype showed up just a few times. CDR3 loop: CSASVGTKGEQYF. The CDR3, as DNA: TGCAGTGCTAGCGTAGGGACAAAGGGCGAGCAGTACTTC. The rearrangement uses TRBV20-1 and TRBJ2-7; tentative D call: TRBD1 (6 bases). V was cut by 3 bases and J by 6 bases, with 15 bases left in between. Germline V lookup: CDR1 DFQATT, CDR2 SNEGSKA (reference sequence). The CDR3 runs 13 residues.

The chain links TRBV7-2 to TRBJ2-5; D uncertain. Per the germline V gene, CDR1 is SGHTA and CDR2 is FQGNSA. Trimming took off 2 bases at V and 13 bases at J, with 11 bases between the two ends. The CDR3 spans 11 residues. The CDR3 loop is CASSLTRTGYF. CDR3 DNA sequence: TGTGCCAGCAGCTTAACACGAACCGGGTACTTC.

The rearrangement uses TRBV20-1 and TRBJ1-4, with 8 bases aligning to TRBD1. CDR3 length equals 16 residues. Losses at the gene ends were 0 bases for V and 8 bases for J; bases not matched to a gene: 11. Germline V gene data show CDR1 as DFQATT and CDR2 as SNEGSKA (reference sequence). The CDR3 DNA is TGCAGTGCTAGAGATACAAGGACAGGGATCGGGGAAAAACTGTTTTTT. Translated: CSARDTRTGIGEKLFF.

V and J are TRBV3-1 and TRBJ1-1; TRBD1 might be the D (5 bases). In germline, CDR1 is LGHDT, CDR2 YNNKEL (reference sequence). The CDR3 runs to 17 residues. Between the trimmed V and J ends, which lost 0 bases and 1 base, there was a span of 15 bases. Written as DNA, the CDR3 is TGTGCCAGCAGCCAAGATGGGGGATTGGGCTCGAACACTGAAGCTTTCTTT. Translating it yields CASSQDGGLGSNTEAFF.